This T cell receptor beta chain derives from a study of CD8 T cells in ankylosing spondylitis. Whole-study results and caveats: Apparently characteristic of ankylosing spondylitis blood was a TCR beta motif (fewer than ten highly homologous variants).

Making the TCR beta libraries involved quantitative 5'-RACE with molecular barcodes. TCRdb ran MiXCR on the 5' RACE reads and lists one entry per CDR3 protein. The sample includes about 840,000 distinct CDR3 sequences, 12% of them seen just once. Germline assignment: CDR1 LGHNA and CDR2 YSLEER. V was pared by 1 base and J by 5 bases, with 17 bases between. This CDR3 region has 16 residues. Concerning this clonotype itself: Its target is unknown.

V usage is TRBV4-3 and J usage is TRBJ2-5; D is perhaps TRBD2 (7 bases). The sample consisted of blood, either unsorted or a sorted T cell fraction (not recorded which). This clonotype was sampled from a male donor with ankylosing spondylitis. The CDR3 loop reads CASSQAAGVQGETQYF. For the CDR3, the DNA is TGCGCCAGCAGCCAAGCGGCGGGGGTCCAGGGGGAGACCCAGTACTTC.